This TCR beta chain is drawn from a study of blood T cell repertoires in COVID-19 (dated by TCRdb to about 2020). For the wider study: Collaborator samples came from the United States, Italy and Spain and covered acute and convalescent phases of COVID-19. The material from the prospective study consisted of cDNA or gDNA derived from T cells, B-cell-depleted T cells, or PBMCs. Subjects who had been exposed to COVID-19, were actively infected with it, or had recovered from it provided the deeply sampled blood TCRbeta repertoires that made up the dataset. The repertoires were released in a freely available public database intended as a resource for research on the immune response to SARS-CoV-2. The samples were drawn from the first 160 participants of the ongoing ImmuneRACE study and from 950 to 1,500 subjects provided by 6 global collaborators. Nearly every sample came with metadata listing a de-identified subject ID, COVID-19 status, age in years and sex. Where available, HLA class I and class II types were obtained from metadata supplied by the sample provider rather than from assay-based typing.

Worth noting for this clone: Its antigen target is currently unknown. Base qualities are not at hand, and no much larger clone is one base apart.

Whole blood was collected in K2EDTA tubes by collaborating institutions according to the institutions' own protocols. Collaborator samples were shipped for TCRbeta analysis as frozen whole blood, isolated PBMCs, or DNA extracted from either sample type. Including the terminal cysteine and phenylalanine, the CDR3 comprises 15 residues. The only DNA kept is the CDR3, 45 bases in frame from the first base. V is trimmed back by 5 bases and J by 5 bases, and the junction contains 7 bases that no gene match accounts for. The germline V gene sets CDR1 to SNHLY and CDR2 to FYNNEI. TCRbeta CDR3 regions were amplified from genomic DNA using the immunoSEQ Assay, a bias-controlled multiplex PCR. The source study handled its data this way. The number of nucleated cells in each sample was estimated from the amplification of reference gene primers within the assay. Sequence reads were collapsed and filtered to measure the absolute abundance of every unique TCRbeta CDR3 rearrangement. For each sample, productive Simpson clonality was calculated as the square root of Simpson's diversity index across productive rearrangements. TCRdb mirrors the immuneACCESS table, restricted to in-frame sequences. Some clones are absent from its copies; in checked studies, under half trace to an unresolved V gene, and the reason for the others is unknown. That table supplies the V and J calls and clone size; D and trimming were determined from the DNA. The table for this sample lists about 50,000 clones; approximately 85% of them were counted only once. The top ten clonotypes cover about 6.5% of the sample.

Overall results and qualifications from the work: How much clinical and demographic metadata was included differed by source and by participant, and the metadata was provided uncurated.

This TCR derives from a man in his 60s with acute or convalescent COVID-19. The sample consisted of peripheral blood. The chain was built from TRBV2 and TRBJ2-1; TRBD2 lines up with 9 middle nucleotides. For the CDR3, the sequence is CASSPAGGRDNEQFF. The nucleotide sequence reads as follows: TGTGCCAGCAGTCCAGCGGGAGGTCGGGACAATGAGCAGTTCTTC.